These 20 T cell receptor beta chains share one sample of origin, sequenced in a study of Tregs in tolerant kidney transplant recipients. The assay was immunoSEQ multiplex PCR, and TCRdb's table has in-frame clones only and misses some. The sample yields around 120,000 clones, roughly 92% seen once. Sequenced sample: CD4+ T cells from blood. These receptor sequences come from a human donor in good health.

The chain recombines TRBV10-3 with TRBJ1-2; D call uncertain. The germline V and J ends were trimmed by 3 bases and 3 bases, with 20 bases remaining between them. The CDR3 consists of 17 residues. Germline V gene data show CDR1 as ENHRY and CDR2 as SYGVKD. The CDR3 region has the DNA TGTGCCATCAGTGACCCAAGCAGTACAAATCTTCACTATGGCTACACCTTC. Its protein product is CAISDPSSTNLHYGYTF.

The chain joins TRBV2 to TRBJ1-1; 7 bases are shared with TRBD1. CDR1 is SNHLY, CDR2 FYNNEI, per germline. The CDR3 loop spans 13 amino acids. The ends lost 11 bases at V and 1 base at J; junction bases unmatched: 7. CDR3 sequence reads: CAGDRDRNTEAFF. CDR3 sequence (DNA): TGTGCCGGTGACCGGGACAGGAACACTGAAGCTTTCTTT. The full variable domain, in which reference TRBV2 and TRBJ1-1 provide the parts outside the CDR3, is EPEVTQTPSHQVTQMGQEVILRCVPISNHLYFYWYRQILGQKVEFLVSFYNNEISEKSEIFDDQFSVERPDGSNFTLKIRSTKLEDSAMYFCAGDRDRNTEAFFGQGTRLTVV.

The table lists this clone with a few counts. The chain's CDR3 is CASSQVPRGFGASSYNEQFF. CDR3 nucleotide sequence: TGCGCCAGCAGCCAAGTTCCAAGGGGTTTCGGGGCAAGCTCCTACAATGAGCAGTTCTTC. V is TRBV4-1 and J is TRBJ2-1; either TRBD1 or TRBD2 may fit D (5 bases each). Trimming stripped 1 base from V and 0 bases from J, with 22 bases between. The CDR3 consists of 20 residues. Germline V gene data show CDR1 as MGHRA and CDR2 as YSYEKL.

V is TRBV5-1 and J is TRBJ2-2, with no clear D. Germline V gene lookup returns CDR1 SGHRS and CDR2 YFSETQ. The CDR3 spans 15 residues. Trimming cost V 5 bases and J 0 bases, with 11 bases left between them. CDR3 in amino acids: CASRMSSANTGELFF. The CDR3 DNA is TGCGCCAGCAGGATGAGCAGTGCGAACACCGGGGAGCTGTTTTTT. The variable domain in full, completed from reference TRBV5-1 and TRBJ2-2, reads KAGVTQTPRYLIKTRGQQVTLSCSPISGHRSVSWYQQTPGQGLQFLFEYFSETQRNKGNFPGRFSGRQFSNSRSEMNVSTLELGDSALYLCASRMSSANTGELFFGEGSRLTVL.

The chain recombines TRBV27 with TRBJ2-7, with a weak D call TRBD1 (6 bases). CDR3 length: 13 residues. Germline values: CDR1 MNHEY, CDR2 SMNVEV (reference sequence). The ends were cut back, 6 bases at V and 3 bases at J, with 12 bases in the middle. Written as DNA, the CDR3 is TGTGCCAGCAGACTAGGACAGATCTACGAGCAGTACTTC. Its protein is CASRLGQIYEQYF.

The chain employs TRBV5-1 and TRBJ2-7, with TRBD2 matching over 10 bases. CDR3 length: 15 residues. The V gene's germline CDR1 is SGHRS and CDR2 YFSETQ. Trimming cost V 2 bases and J 1 base; bases outside gene matches: 3. CDR3 loop: CASSLAGGPSYEQYF. The CDR3 DNA follows: TGCGCCAGCAGCTTAGCGGGAGGGCCGTCCTACGAGCAGTACTTC. Supplemented by reference TRBV5-1 and TRBJ2-7, the full variable domain reads KAGVTQTPRYLIKTRGQQVTLSCSPISGHRSVSWYQQTPGQGLQFLFEYFSETQRNKGNFPGRFSGRQFSNSRSEMNVSTLELGDSALYLCASSLAGGPSYEQYFGPGTRLTVT.

This sequence joins TRBV5-1 and TRBJ1-1; D unresolved. Germline loops: CDR1 SGHRS, CDR2 YFSETQ. Trimming took off 0 bases at V and 2 bases at J, with 8 bases between the two ends. The length of the CDR3 is 14 residues. CDR3 DNA sequence: TGCGCCAGCAGCTTGGCGGCAGCTAACACTGAAGCTTTCTTT. It encodes CASSLAAANTEAFF.

The chain employs TRBV21-1 and TRBJ1-4; the table's D call, TRBD1, was not checked against the DNA. TRBV21-1 corresponds to a pseudogene. This CDR3 has 18 residues. CDR3 in amino acids: CASRDGTHPPWANEKLFF. The CDR3 coding sequence is TGTGCCAGCAGGGACGGGACACACCCTCCGTGGGCTAATGAAAAACTGTTTTTT.

J is TRBJ2-5 and V is TRBV18; D might be TRBD2 (5 bases). Germline V CDR1 and CDR2: KGHSH, LQKENI. This CDR3 is built from 12 residues. The V gene lost 4 bases and the J gene lost 5 bases, with 8 bases spanning the gap. CDR3 amino acids: CASSLSAETQYF. CDR3 DNA sequence: TGTGCCAGCTCACTTAGCGCCGAGACCCAGTACTTC.

V is TRBV13 and J is TRBJ1-3; D unresolved. The CDR3 has 14 amino acids. Germline CDR1 reads PRHDT; CDR2 reads FYEKMQ (reference sequence). V was cut by 4 bases and J by 0 bases, with 7 bases left in between. CDR3 bases: TGTGCCAGCAGCTCCAGGAGCTCTGGAAACACCATATATTTT. The encoded protein is CASSSRSSGNTIYF.

This chain links TRBV5-1 with TRBJ1-3, with 7 nucleotides matching TRBD1. The germline V gene encodes CDR1 SGHRS and CDR2 YFSETQ. The length of the CDR3 is 14 residues. V was clipped by 1 base and J by 2 bases; unmatched bases: 0. The CDR3 DNA reads as TGCGCCAGCAGCTTGCAGGGGGCTGGAAACACCATATATTTT. It yields the protein CASSLQGAGNTIYF.

The chain uses TRBV11-2 and TRBJ2-1, with D uncertain. The germline V gene has CDR1 SGHAT and CDR2 FQNNGV. CDR3 length: 14 residues. V gave up 1 base and J gave up 1 base, with 5 bases separating them. The CDR3 protein is CASSLGRSYNEQFF. As DNA, the CDR3 is TGTGCCAGCAGCTTAGGCAGGTCCTACAATGAGCAGTTCTTC. The full variable domain, its missing parts supplied by reference TRBV11-2 and TRBJ2-1, is EAGVAQSPRYKIIEKRQSVAFWCNPISGHATLYWYQQILGQGPKLLIQFQNNGVVDDSQLPKDRFSAERLKGVDSTLKIQPAKLEDSAVYLCASSLGRSYNEQFFGPGTRLTVL.

The chain links TRBV18 to TRBJ1-1, with D uncertain. V shed 6 bases and J shed 0 bases, with 17 bases lying between them. The V gene's germline CDR1 is KGHSH and CDR2 LQKENI. This CDR3 has 16 amino acids. The CDR3 sequence: CASSNTASELNTEAFF. CDR3 bases: TGTGCCAGCTCCAATACAGCCTCCGAGCTGAACACTGAAGCTTTCTTT.

The rearrangement joins TRBV19 to TRBJ2-2; 12 nucleotides match TRBD1. Germline V gene data show CDR1 as LNHDA and CDR2 as SQIVND (reference sequence). V was pared by 4 bases and J by 3 bases, with 6 bases of the junction left unmatched. The CDR3 has 17 residues. In nucleotides, the CDR3 is TGTGCCAGTAGTACCAGGGACAGGGGGCCGGACACCGGGGAGCTGTTTTTT. This gives the protein CASSTRDRGPDTGELFF. Filled out from reference TRBV19 and TRBJ2-2, the complete variable domain reads DGGITQSPKYLFRKEGQNVTLSCEQNLNHDAMYWYRQDPGQGLRLIYYSQIVNDFQKGDIAEGYSVSREKKESFPLTVTSAQKNPTAFYLCASSTRDRGPDTGELFFGEGSRLTVL.

J is TRBJ2-2 and V is TRBV4-2; TRBD2 aligns across 7 bases. This CDR3 has 17 amino acids. CDR1 and CDR2 (germline): LGHNA, YNFKEQ. V lost 0 bases, J lost 4 bases, and 8 bases stayed unmatched. CDR3 sequence (DNA): TGTGCCAGCAGCCAAGACCATCTAGCGGTCTTCACCGGGGAGCTGTTTTTT. As protein: CASSQDHLAVFTGELFF.

This rearrangement joins TRBV2 to TRBJ1-3; D unclear. This CDR3 is 13 amino acids long. Trimming took off 8 bases at V and 3 bases at J, with 11 bases between the two ends. Germline assignment: CDR1 SNHLY and CDR2 FYNNEI. The CDR3: CASVLHLGNTIYF. CDR3 coding DNA: TGTGCCAGCGTGTTACACCTTGGAAACACCATATATTTT.

The chain couples TRBV4-1 to TRBJ2-7, with TRBD2 matching 14 bases. Germline V gives CDR1 MGHRA, CDR2 YSYEKL. J lost 1 base, V lost 1 base, and 0 bases had no gene match. This CDR3 contains 16 residues. CDR3 residues: CASSQGTSGRSYEQYF. In DNA, the CDR3 is TGCGCCAGCAGCCAAGGGACTAGCGGGAGGTCCTACGAGCAGTACTTC.

J is TRBJ2-5 and V is TRBV7-2; D perhaps matches TRBD2 (6 bases). The CDR3 runs to 13 residues. V dropped 6 bases and J dropped 4 bases, with 12 bases sitting between them. Germline loops: CDR1 SGHTA, CDR2 FQGNSA. CDR3 in DNA: TGTGCCAGCAGGTCCGCGGGGAGAGAGACCCAGTACTTC. Translated: CASRSAGRETQYF.

This rearrangement joins TRBV14 to TRBJ2-5; possible D gene TRBD2, 5 bases. V was clipped by 3 bases and J by 7 bases, with 12 bases between them. This CDR3 is built from 13 residues. The germline V gene encodes CDR1 SGHDN and CDR2 FVKESK. The CDR3: CASSHVGGWTQYF. DNA for the CDR3: TGTGCCAGCAGCCATGTCGGCGGGTGGACCCAGTACTTC. The variable domain in full, with the rest retrieved from reference TRBV14 and TRBJ2-5, is EAGVTQFPSHSVIEKGQTVTLRCDPISGHDNLYWYRRVMGKEIKFLLHFVKESKQDESGMPNNRFLAERTGGTYSTLKVQPAELEDSGVYFCASSHVGGWTQYFGPGTRLLVL.

This chain connects TRBV5-1 to TRBJ1-1, with 7 bases identical to TRBD1. With V trimmed by 7 bases and J by 4 bases, 10 bases remained unmatched. Germline CDR1 and CDR2: SGHRS and YFSETQ. The CDR3 covers 14 residues. The DNA for the CDR3 is TGCGCCAGCGGAATAACAGGGGAGGCCACTGAAGCTTTCTTT. It specifies CASGITGEATEAFF.